This T cell receptor beta chain came from a study of T cell responses to AZD1222 COVID-19 vaccine. Across the study: Second doses were pooled across both intervals (about 4 or about 12 weeks).

Using immunoSEQ multiplex PCR, the repertoire was profiled, and TCRdb retains in-frame clones only, with some absent. The sample shows about 96,000 clones, roughly nine tenths of them seen only once. In regard to this clone: Its antigen is not known.

Study-wide results and limits: An increase in Spike-specific TCR breadth and depth was observed after two AZD1222 doses. Most donors were white British and more were female, and clonal diversity was possibly underestimated. Sampling captured repertoires only after the peak T cell response.

The length of the CDR3 is 17 residues. Germline trimming cut 5 bases from V and 4 bases from J; bases unmatched to any gene: 12. In germline, CDR1 is SEHNR, CDR2 FQNEAQ (reference sequence). The source material was peripheral blood, sampled on day 0 of AZD1222 vaccination. This sequence was found in an adult in good health. The chain couples TRBV7-9 to TRBJ2-1; 9 bases match TRBD2. This CDR3 is CASSPAGLAGTYNEQFF. DNA of the CDR3: TGTGCCAGCAGCCCAGCGGGGCTAGCGGGGACTTACAATGAGCAGTTCTTC.